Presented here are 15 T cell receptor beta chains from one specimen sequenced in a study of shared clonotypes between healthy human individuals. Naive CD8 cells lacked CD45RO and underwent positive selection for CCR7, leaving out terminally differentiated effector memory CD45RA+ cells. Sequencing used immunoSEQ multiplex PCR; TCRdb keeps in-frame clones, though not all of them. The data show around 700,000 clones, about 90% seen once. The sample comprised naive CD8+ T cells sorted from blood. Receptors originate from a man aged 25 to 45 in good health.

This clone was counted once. The chain's CDR3 is CASKLSLFSYNEQFF. The CDR3, as DNA: TGTGCCAGTAAATTGAGTCTTTTCTCCTACAATGAGCAGTTCTTC. The J gene is TRBJ2-1, the V gene TRBV28; D gene ambiguous. Germline CDR1 and CDR2: MDHEN and SYDVKM. Deletions cut 9 bases from V and 0 bases from J, with 15 bases between. The CDR3 contains 15 residues.

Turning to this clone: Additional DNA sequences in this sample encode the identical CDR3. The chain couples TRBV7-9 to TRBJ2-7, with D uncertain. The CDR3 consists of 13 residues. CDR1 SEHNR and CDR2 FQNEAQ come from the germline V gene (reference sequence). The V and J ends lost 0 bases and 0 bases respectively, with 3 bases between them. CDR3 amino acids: CASSLASSYEQYF. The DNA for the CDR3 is TGTGCCAGCAGCTTAGCATCCTCCTACGAGCAGTACTTC.

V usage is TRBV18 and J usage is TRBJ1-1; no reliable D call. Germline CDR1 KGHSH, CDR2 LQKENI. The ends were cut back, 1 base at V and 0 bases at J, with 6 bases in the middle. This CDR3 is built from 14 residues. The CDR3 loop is CASSPRKVNTEAFF. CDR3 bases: TGTGCCAGCTCACCACGTAAGGTGAACACTGAAGCTTTCTTT.

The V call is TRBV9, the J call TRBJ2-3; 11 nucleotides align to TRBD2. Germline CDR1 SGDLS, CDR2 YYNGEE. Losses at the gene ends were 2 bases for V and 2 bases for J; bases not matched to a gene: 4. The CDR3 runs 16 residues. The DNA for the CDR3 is TGTGCCAGCAGCGTGCCGACTAGCGGGATCACAGATACGCAGTATTTT. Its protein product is CASSVPTSGITDTQYF.

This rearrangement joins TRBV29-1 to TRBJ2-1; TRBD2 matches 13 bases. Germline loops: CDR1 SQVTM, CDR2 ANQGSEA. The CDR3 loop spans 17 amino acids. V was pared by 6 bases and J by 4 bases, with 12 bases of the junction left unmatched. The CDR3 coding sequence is TGCAGCGTGCTCGGACTAGCGGGAGACGGGTTATACAATGAGCAGTTCTTC. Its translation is CSVLGLAGDGLYNEQFF.

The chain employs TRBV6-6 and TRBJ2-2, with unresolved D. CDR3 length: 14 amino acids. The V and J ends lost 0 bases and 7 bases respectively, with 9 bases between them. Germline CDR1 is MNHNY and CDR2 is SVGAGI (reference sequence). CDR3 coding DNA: TGTGCCAGCAGTTACTCGTCGACGCACGGGGAGCTGTTTTTT. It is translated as CASSYSSTHGELFF.

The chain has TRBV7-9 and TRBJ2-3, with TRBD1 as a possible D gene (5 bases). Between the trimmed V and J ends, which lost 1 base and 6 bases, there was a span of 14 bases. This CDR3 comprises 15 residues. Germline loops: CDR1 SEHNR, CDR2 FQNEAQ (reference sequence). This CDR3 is CASSLGQGIYDTQYF. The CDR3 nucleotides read TGTGCCAGCAGCTTAGGCCAGGGAATATACGATACGCAGTATTTT.

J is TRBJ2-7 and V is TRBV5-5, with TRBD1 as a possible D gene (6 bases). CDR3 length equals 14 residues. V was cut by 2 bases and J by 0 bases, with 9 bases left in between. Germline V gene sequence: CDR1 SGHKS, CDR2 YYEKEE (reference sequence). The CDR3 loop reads CASSFGRGSYEQYF. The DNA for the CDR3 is TGTGCCAGCAGCTTTGGCAGGGGCTCCTACGAGCAGTACTTC.

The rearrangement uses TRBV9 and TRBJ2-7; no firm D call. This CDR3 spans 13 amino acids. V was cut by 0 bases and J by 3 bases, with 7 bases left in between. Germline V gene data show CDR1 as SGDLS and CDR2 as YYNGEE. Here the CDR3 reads CASSVVVGYEQYF. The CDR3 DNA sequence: TGTGCCAGCAGCGTAGTAGTCGGCTACGAGCAGTACTTC.

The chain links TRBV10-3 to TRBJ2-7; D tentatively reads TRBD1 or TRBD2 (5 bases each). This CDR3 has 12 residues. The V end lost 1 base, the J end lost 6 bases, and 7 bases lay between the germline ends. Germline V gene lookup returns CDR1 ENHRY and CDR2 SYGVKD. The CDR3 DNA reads TGTGCCATCAGTGAGTTGAGGGGCGAGCAGTACTTC. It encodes CAISELRGEQYF.

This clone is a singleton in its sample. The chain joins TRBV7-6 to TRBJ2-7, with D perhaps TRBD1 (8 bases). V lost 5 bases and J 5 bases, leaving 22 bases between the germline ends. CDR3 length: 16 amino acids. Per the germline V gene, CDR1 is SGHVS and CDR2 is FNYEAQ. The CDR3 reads CASSRPRTGRGHEQYF. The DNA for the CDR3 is TGTGCCAGCAGCCGCCCGCGGACAGGGCGGGGGCACGAGCAGTACTTC.

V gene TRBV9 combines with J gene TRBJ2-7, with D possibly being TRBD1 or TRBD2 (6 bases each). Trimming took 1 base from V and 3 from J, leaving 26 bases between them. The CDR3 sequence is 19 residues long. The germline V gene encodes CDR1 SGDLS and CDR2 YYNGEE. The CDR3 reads CASSVSNRVRGGKIYEQYF. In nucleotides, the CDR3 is TGTGCCAGCAGCGTATCCAATCGGGTACGAGGGGGGAAAATCTACGAGCAGTACTTC.

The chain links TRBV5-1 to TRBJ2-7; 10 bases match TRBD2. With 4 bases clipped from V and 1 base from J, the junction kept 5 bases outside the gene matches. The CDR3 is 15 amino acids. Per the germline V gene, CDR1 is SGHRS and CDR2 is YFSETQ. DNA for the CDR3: TGCGCCAGCAGCGATCTAGCGGGAGTTTCCTACGAGCAGTACTTC. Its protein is CASSDLAGVSYEQYF.

For the CDR3, the DNA is TGCGCCAGCAGCCAACAACTATCCGGGACTAGCGGGAGTTGGGATACGCAGTATTTT. It codes for CASSQQLSGTSGSWDTQYF. The V gene is TRBV4-1, the J gene TRBJ2-3; 14 nucleotides align to TRBD2. Losses at the gene ends were 2 bases for V and 6 bases for J; bases not matched to a gene: 13. Germline V CDR1 and CDR2: MGHRA, YSYEKL. This CDR3 is 19 amino acids long.

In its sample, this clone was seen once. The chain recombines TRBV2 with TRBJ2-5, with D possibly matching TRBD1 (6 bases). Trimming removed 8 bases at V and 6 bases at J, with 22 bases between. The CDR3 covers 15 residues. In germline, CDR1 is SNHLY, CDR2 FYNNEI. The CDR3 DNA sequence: TGTGCCAGCTCATACCCTCCAGGGGATGACCAGACCCAGTACTTC. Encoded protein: CASSYPPGDDQTQYF.